This record covers a single T cell receptor (beta chain). The protocol was immunoSEQ multiplex PCR, while the TCRdb copy is restricted to in-frame clones and leaves out a portion. The table shows 130,000 or so clones, with about nine tenths occurring only once. These data come from a study of blood T cell repertoires in COVID-19. The V gene's germline CDR1 is SGHDT and CDR2 YYEEEE. The CDR3 spans 15 residues. V was clipped by 3 bases and J by 3 bases, with 16 bases between them. The chain recombines TRBV5-6 with TRBJ2-7; D is perhaps TRBD1 (7 bases). Sample: peripheral blood. The sequence was obtained from a man aged 45-65 years with active COVID-19. The chain's CDR3 is CASSWRGDSFYEQYF. For the CDR3, the DNA is TGTGCCAGCAGCTGGAGGGGGGACAGTTTCTACGAGCAGTACTTC.